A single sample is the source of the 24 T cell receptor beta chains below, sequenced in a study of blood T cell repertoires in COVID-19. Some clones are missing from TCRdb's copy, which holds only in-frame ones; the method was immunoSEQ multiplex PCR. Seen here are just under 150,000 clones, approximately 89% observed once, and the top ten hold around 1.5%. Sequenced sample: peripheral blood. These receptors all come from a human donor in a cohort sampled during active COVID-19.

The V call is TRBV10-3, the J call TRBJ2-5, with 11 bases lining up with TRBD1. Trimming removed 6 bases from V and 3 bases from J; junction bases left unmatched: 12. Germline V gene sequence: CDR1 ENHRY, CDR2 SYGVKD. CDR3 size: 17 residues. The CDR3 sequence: CAIRETAGTGGEETQYF. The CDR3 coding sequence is TGTGCCATCAGGGAAACTGCCGGGACAGGGGGTGAAGAGACCCAGTACTTC.

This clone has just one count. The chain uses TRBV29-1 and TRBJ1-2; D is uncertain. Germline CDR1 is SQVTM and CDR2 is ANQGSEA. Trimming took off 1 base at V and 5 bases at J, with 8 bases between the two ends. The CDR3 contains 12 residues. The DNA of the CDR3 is TGCAGCGTTGAAGGCACAGTTTATGGCTACACCTTC. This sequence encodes CSVEGTVYGYTF.

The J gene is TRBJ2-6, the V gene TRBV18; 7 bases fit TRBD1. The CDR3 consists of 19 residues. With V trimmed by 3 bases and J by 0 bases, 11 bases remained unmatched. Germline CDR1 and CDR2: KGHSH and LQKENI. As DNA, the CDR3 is TGTGCCAGCTCACCGACAACCTGGACAGGACGCTCTGGGGCCAACGTCCTGACTTTC. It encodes CASSPTTWTGRSGANVLTF.

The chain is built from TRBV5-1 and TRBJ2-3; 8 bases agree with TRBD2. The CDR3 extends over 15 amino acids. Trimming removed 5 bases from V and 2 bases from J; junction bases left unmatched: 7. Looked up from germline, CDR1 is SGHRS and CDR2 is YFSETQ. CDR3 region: CASSPSGGYTDTQYF. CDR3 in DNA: TGCGCCAGCAGTCCGAGCGGGGGATACACAGATACGCAGTATTTT.

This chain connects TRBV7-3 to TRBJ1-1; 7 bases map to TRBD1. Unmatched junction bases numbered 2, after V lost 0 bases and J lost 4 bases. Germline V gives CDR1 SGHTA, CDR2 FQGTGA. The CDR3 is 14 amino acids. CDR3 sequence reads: CASSLTGGLTEAFF. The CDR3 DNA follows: TGTGCCAGCAGCTTAACAGGGGGCCTCACTGAAGCTTTCTTT. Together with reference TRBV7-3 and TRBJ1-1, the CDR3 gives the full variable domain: GAGVSQTPSNKVTEKGKYVELRCDPISGHTALYWYRQSLGQGPEFLIYFQGTGAADDSGLPNDRFFAVRPEGSVSTLKIQRTERGDSAVYLCASSLTGGLTEAFFGQGTRLTVV.

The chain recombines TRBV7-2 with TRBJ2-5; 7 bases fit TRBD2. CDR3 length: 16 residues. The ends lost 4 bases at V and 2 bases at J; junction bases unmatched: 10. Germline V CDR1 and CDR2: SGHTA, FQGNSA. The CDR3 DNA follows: TGTGCCAGCAGCTCGCAGGGAGGGGAGCCTCAAGAGACCCAGTACTTC. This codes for CASSSQGGEPQETQYF. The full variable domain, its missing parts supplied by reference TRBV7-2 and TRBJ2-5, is GAGVSQSPSNKVTEKGKDVELRCDPISGHTALYWYRQSLGQGLEFLIYFQGNSAPDKSGLPSDRFSAERTGGSVSTLTIQRTQQEDSAVYLCASSSQGGEPQETQYFGPGTRLLVL.

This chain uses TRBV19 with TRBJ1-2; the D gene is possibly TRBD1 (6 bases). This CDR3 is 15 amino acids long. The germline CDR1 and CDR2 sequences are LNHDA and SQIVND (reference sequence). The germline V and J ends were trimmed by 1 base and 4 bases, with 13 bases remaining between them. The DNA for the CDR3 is TGTGCCAGTAGTATAGGTCCCACAGGGTCCTATGGCTACACCTTC. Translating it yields CASSIGPTGSYGYTF. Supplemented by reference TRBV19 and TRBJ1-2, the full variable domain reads DGGITQSPKYLFRKEGQNVTLSCEQNLNHDAMYWYRQDPGQGLRLIYYSQIVNDFQKGDIAEGYSVSREKKESFPLTVTSAQKNPTAFYLCASSIGPTGSYGYTFGSGTRLTVV.

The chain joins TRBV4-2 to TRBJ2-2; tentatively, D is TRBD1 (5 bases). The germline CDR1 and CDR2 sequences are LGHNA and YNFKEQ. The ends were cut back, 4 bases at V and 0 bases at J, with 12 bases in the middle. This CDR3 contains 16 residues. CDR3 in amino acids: CASSRPRQTNTGELFF. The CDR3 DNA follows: TGTGCCAGCAGCCGTCCGAGACAGACGAACACCGGGGAGCTGTTTTTT.

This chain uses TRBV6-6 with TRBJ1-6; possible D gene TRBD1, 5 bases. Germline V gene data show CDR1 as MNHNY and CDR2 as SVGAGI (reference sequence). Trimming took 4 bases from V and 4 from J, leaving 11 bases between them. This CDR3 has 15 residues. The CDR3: CASSWTGGYNSPLHF. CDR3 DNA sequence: TGTGCCAGCAGTTGGACCGGGGGTTATAATTCACCCCTCCACTTT.

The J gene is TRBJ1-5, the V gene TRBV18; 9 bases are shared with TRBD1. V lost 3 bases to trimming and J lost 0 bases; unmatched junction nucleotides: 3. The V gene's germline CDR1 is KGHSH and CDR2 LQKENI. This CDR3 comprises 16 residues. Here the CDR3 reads CASSPGQGYSNQPQHF. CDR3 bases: TGTGCCAGCTCACCGGGACAGGGATATAGCAATCAGCCCCAGCATTTT. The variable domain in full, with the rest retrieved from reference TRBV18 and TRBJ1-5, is NAGVMQNPRHLVRRRGQEARLRCSPMKGHSHVYWYRQLPEEGLKFMVYLQKENIIDESGMPKERFSAEFPKEGPSILRIQQVVRGDSAAYFCASSPGQGYSNQPQHFGDGTRLSIL.

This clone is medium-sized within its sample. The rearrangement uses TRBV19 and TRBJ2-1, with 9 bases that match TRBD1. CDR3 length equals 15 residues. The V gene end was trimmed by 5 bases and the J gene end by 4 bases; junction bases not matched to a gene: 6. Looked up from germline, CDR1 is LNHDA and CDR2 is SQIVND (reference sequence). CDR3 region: CASSPWTGEYNEQFF. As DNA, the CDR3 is TGTGCCAGTAGTCCGTGGACAGGGGAATACAATGAGCAGTTCTTC.

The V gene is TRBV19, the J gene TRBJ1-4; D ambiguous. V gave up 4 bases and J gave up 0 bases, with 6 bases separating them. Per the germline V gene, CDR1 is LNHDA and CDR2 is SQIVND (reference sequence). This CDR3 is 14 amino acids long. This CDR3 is CASSKQATNEKLFF. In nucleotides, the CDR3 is TGTGCCAGTAGTAAACAAGCAACTAATGAAAAACTGTTTTTT. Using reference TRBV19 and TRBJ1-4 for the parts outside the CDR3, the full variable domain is DGGITQSPKYLFRKEGQNVTLSCEQNLNHDAMYWYRQDPGQGLRLIYYSQIVNDFQKGDIAEGYSVSREKKESFPLTVTSAQKNPTAFYLCASSKQATNEKLFFGSGTQLSVL.

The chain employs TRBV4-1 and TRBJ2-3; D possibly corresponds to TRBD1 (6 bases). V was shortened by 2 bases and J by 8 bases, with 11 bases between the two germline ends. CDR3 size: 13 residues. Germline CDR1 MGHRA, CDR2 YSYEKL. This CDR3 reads CASSQTQGRTQYF. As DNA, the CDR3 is TGCGCCAGCAGCCAAACCCAGGGGCGTACGCAGTATTTT.

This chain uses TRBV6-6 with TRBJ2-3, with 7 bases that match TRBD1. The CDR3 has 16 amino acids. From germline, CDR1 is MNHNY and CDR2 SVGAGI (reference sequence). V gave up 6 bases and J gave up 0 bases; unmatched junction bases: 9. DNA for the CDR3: TGTGCCAGCAGATCCGACAGGGAAGCTAGCACAGATACGCAGTATTTT. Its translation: CASRSDREASTDTQYF.

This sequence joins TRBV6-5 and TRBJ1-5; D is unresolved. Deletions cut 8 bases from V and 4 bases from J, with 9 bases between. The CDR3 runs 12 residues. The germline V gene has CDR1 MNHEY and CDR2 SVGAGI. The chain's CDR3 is CASGRENQPQHF. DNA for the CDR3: TGTGCCAGCGGGCGGGAGAATCAGCCCCAGCATTTT.

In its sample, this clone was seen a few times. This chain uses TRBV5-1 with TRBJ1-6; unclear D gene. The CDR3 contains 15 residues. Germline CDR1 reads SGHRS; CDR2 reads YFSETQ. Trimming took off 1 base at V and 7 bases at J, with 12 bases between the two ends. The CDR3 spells CASSLSLNLNSPLHF. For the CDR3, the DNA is TGCGCCAGCAGCTTGTCGCTCAACTTGAATTCACCCCTCCACTTT.

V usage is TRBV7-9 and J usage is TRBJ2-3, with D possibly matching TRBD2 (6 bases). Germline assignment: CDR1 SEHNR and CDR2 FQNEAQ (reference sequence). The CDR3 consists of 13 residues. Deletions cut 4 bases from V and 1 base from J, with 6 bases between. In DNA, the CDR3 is TGTGCCAGCAGCTCTAGCGGCACAGATACGCAGTATTTT. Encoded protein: CASSSSGTDTQYF.

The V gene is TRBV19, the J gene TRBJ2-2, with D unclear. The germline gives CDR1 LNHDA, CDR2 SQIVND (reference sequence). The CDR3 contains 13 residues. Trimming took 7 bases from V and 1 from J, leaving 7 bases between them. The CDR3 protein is CASIHRNTGELFF. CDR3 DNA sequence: TGTGCCAGTATTCACAGGAACACCGGGGAGCTGTTTTTT. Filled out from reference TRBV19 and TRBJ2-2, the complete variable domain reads DGGITQSPKYLFRKEGQNVTLSCEQNLNHDAMYWYRQDPGQGLRLIYYSQIVNDFQKGDIAEGYSVSREKKESFPLTVTSAQKNPTAFYLCASIHRNTGELFFGEGSRLTVL.

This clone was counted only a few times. DNA of the CDR3: TGTGCCAGCAGCTTAGGGCAGGGGGCCCGGGGCACTGAAGCTTTCTTT. This encodes CASSLGQGARGTEAFF. V usage is TRBV7-9 and J usage is TRBJ1-1, with 8 bases lining up with TRBD1. The V segment lost 1 base and the J segment 4 bases; nucleotides outside the gene matches: 8. CDR3 size: 16 residues. Germline-derived CDR1 and CDR2 are SEHNR and FQNEAQ (reference sequence).

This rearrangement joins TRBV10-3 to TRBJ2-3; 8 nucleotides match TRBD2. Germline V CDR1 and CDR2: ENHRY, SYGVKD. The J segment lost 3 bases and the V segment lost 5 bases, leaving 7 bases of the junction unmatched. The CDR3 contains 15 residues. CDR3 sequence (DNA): TGTGCCATCAGTCCCGGCAGACTAGCGACAGATACGCAGTATTTT. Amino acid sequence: CAISPGRLATDTQYF.

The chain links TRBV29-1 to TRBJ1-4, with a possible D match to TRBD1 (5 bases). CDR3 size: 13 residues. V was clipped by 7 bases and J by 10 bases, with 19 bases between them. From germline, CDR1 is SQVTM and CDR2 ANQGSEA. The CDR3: CSGGVGADGKLFF. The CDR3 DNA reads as TGCAGCGGGGGGGTAGGGGCAGATGGAAAACTGTTTTTT.

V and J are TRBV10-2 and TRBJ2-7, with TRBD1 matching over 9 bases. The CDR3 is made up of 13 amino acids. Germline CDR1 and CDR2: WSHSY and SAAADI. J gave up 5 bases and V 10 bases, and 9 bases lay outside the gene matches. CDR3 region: CATLGQGRNEQYF. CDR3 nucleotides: TGCGCCACCCTGGGACAGGGAAGAAACGAGCAGTACTTC.

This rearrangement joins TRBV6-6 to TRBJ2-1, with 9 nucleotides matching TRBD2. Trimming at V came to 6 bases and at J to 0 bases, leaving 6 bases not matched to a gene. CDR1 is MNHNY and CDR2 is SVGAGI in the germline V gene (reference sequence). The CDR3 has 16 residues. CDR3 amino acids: CASRVNSGGSYNEQFF. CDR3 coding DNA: TGTGCCAGCAGGGTGAATAGCGGGGGCTCCTACAATGAGCAGTTCTTC.

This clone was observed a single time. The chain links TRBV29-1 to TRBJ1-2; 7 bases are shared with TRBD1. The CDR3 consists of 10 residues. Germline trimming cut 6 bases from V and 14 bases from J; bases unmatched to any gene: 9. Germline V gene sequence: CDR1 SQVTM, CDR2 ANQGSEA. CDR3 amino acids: CSVPDRSRTF. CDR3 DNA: TGCAGCGTCCCGGACAGGTCGAGAACCTTC. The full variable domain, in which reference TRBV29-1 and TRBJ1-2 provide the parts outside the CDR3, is SAVISQKPSRDICQRGTSLTIQCQVDSQVTMMFWYRQQPGQSLTLIATANQGSEATYESGFVIDKFPISRPNLTFSTLTVSNMSPEDSSIYLCSVPDRSRTFGSGTRLTVV.